The 27 T cell receptor beta chains presented below share a single source sample, sequenced in a study of blood T cell repertoires in COVID-19 (dated by TCRdb to about 2020). The library was built by means of the immunoSEQ multiplex PCR assay. Here the immuneACCESS table is served through TCRdb, limited to in-frame sequences with V and J called. Missing clones are a known gap in these copies; in checked studies unresolved V genes cover under half, and the rest lacks a known reason. The sample table records roughly 250,000 clones; around nine tenths of these occur just once. The ten largest clones represent around 0.8% of the sample. The specimen sequenced was peripheral blood. These TCRs come from a man aged 30 to 45 with acute or convalescent COVID-19.

J is TRBJ2-4 and V is TRBV5-1, with D maybe TRBD2 (6 bases). The CDR3 consists of 16 residues. The germline V and J ends were trimmed by 5 bases and 0 bases, with 15 bases remaining between them. CDR1 is SGHRS, CDR2 YFSETQ, per germline. The CDR3 loop reads CASSSGRPLAKNIQYF. As DNA, the CDR3 is TGCGCCAGCAGTTCTGGGAGGCCCCTAGCCAAAAACATTCAGTACTTC.

This sequence joins TRBV5-1 and TRBJ1-6, with D maybe TRBD1 (6 bases). This CDR3 has 15 residues. The germline CDR1 and CDR2 sequences are SGHRS and YFSETQ. Trimming removed 0 bases at V and 7 bases at J, with 11 bases between. Here the CDR3 reads CASSLDTGKNSPLHF. CDR3 in DNA: TGCGCCAGCAGCTTGGACACAGGGAAAAATTCACCCCTCCACTTT.

The chain recombines TRBV5-1 with TRBJ1-1; 8 bases match TRBD1. Germline V gives CDR1 SGHRS, CDR2 YFSETQ. The length of the CDR3 is 16 residues. The junction had 9 bases not matched to a gene; V was cut back by 4 bases and J by 1 base. The CDR3, as DNA: TGCGCCAGCAGCCTAAACGGACAGGGATGGAACACTGAAGCTTTCTTT. This sequence encodes CASSLNGQGWNTEAFF.

The chain has TRBV10-2 and TRBJ2-2; 9 bases line up with TRBD2. Germline CDR1 WSHSY, CDR2 SAAADI. The ends lost 6 bases at V and 3 bases at J; junction bases unmatched: 5. CDR3 size: 15 residues. DNA of the CDR3: TGCGCCAGCAGGACTAGCGGTGGGGACACCGGGGAGCTGTTTTTT. Translation: CASRTSGGDTGELFF.

The chain couples TRBV12-5 to TRBJ1-1, with TRBD1 identical over 7 bases. Germline loops: CDR1 LGHNT, CDR2 FRNRAP. The CDR3 is 14 residues long. V trimming: 1 base; J trimming: 1 base; junction bases outside the gene matches: 0. CDR3 residues: CASGLGTGNTEAFF. The CDR3, as DNA: TGTGCTAGTGGTTTGGGGACAGGGAACACTGAAGCTTTCTTT.

In its sample, this clone was seen once. The chain links TRBV6-2 or TRBV6-3 to TRBJ2-3; possibly TRBD2 for D (5 bases). Germline V gives CDR1 MNHEY, CDR2 SVGEGT. V lost 6 bases to trimming and J lost 1 base, with 20 bases between them. The CDR3 runs to 17 residues. CDR3 residues: CASSNPPGTVRTDTQYF. CDR3 DNA sequence: TGTGCCAGCAGCAACCCCCCGGGAACCGTCCGCACAGATACGCAGTATTTT.

V usage is TRBV14 and J usage is TRBJ1-1, with D unclear. Germline V lookup: CDR1 SGHDN, CDR2 FVKESK. This CDR3 contains 14 residues. Trimming took off 2 bases at V and 0 bases at J, with 7 bases between the two ends. This chain's CDR3 is CASSQYRLNTEAFF. As DNA, the CDR3 is TGTGCCAGCAGCCAATATCGTTTGAACACTGAAGCTTTCTTT.

V and J are TRBV3-1 (or the pseudogene TRBV3-2) and TRBJ2-7; D uncertain. The V and J ends lost 2 bases and 6 bases respectively, with 23 bases between them. CDR1 is LGHDT and CDR2 is YNNKEL in the germline V gene (reference sequence). The CDR3 is 17 residues long. CDR3 coding DNA: TGTGCCAGCAGCCAACGGCAGAGTCGGAATTATAGGAGCGAGCAGTACTTC. This codes for CASSQRQSRNYRSEQYF.

The J gene is TRBJ2-5, the V gene TRBV5-1; D possibly corresponds to TRBD2 (5 bases). Germline lookup yields CDR1 SGHRS and CDR2 YFSETQ. This CDR3 comprises 16 residues. V was pared by 0 bases and J by 5 bases, with 17 bases between. The CDR3, as DNA: TGCGCCAGCAGCTTGGTGGGCGGGTCACCTAGGGAGACCCAGTACTTC. Its translation: CASSLVGGSPRETQYF. The full variable domain, in which reference TRBV5-1 and TRBJ2-5 provide the parts outside the CDR3, is KAGVTQTPRYLIKTRGQQVTLSCSPISGHRSVSWYQQTPGQGLQFLFEYFSETQRNKGNFPGRFSGRQFSNSRSEMNVSTLELGDSALYLCASSLVGGSPRETQYFGPGTRLLVL.

This chain uses TRBV5-1 with TRBJ2-5, with a weak D call TRBD1 (6 bases). Trimming cost V 4 bases and J 1 base, with 14 bases left between them. Per the germline V gene, CDR1 is SGHRS and CDR2 is YFSETQ. This CDR3 spans 15 amino acids. CDR3 amino acids: CASSPIRTAQETQYF. The DNA for the CDR3 is TGCGCCAGCAGCCCGATTCGGACAGCCCAAGAGACCCAGTACTTC.

The chain combines TRBV13 with TRBJ2-1; possible D gene TRBD1, 7 bases. The CDR3 loop spans 14 amino acids. V was trimmed by 4 bases and J by 8 bases, leaving 15 bases between them. CDR1 is PRHDT, CDR2 FYEKMQ, per germline (reference sequence). Here the CDR3 reads CASSSQGGSYEQFF. As DNA, the CDR3 is TGTGCCAGCAGCTCCCAGGGGGGATCTTATGAGCAGTTCTTC.

V and J are TRBV15 and TRBJ2-3, with TRBD2 identical over 10 bases. Germline V gene data show CDR1 as LNHNV and CDR2 as YYDKDF (reference sequence). V lost 6 bases to trimming and J lost 3 bases; unmatched junction nucleotides: 9. This CDR3 has 16 residues. The CDR3 is CATSSSGRVFTDTQYF. CDR3 bases: TGTGCCACCAGTTCAAGCGGGAGGGTCTTTACAGATACGCAGTATTTT.

This chain links TRBV19 with TRBJ2-1; TRBD2 agrees at 13 bases. Germline values: CDR1 LNHDA, CDR2 SQIVND (reference sequence). The CDR3 covers 16 residues. The ends lost 5 bases at V and 7 bases at J; junction bases unmatched: 8. The CDR3 sequence is CASSFTSGGAGNEQFF. The CDR3 bases are TGTGCCAGTAGTTTTACTAGCGGGGGGGCCGGGAATGAGCAGTTCTTC.

The chain joins TRBV5-1 to TRBJ1-1, with D possibly being TRBD1 (5 bases). The CDR3 consists of 17 residues. CDR1 SGHRS and CDR2 YFSETQ come from the germline V gene. The germline V and J ends were trimmed by 1 base and 1 base, with 17 bases remaining between them. The CDR3 DNA follows: TGCGCCAGCAGCTTGAGTACCATTGGGGGGAGGAACACTGAAGCTTTCTTT. Translating it yields CASSLSTIGGRNTEAFF.

The chain uses TRBV3-1 (or the pseudogene TRBV3-2) and TRBJ1-1; D is ambiguous. V was cut by 2 bases and J by 2 bases, with 12 bases left in between. The germline CDR1 and CDR2 sequences are LGHDT and YNNKEL (reference sequence). This CDR3 region has 15 residues. The CDR3 DNA is TGTGCCAGCAGCCAAATACTAGTGCCAAACACTGAAGCTTTCTTT. Its translation is CASSQILVPNTEAFF.

V usage is TRBV13 and J usage is TRBJ1-2; D might be TRBD1 (5 bases). Germline V gene sequence: CDR1 PRHDT, CDR2 FYEKMQ (reference sequence). CDR3 length equals 14 residues. Trimming cost V 6 bases and J 4 bases, with 15 bases left between them. The CDR3 sequence: CASRFLGRSYGYTF. CDR3 sequence (DNA): TGTGCCAGCAGATTTTTGGGGCGGAGCTATGGCTACACCTTC.

The chain is built from TRBV5-1 and TRBJ2-3, with D maybe TRBD1 (5 bases). CDR1 is SGHRS, CDR2 YFSETQ, per germline. The CDR3 totals 15 residues. Deletions cut 1 base from V and 1 base from J, with 10 bases between. CDR3 nucleotides: TGCGCCAGCAGCTTGTATGGCAGGGGCACAGATACGCAGTATTTT. This gives the protein CASSLYGRGTDTQYF.

The chain employs TRBV27 and TRBJ1-1; weak D call: TRBD1 (5 bases). The CDR3 has 13 amino acids. The V end was cut by 5 bases, the J end by 5 bases, with 12 bases between. Germline V gene data show CDR1 as MNHEY and CDR2 as SMNVEV (reference sequence). The CDR3 sequence is CASSGGFRTEAFF. The CDR3 nucleotides read TGTGCCAGCAGTGGGGGGTTCCGGACTGAAGCTTTCTTT.

The V call is TRBV5-1, the J call TRBJ2-7; TRBD2 might be the D (5 bases). Trimming left V 4 bases short and J 4 bases short, with 15 bases between. CDR3 length equals 14 residues. Germline CDR1 and CDR2: SGHRS and YFSETQ. DNA for the CDR3: TGCGCCAGCAGCCCCCTTGAGCGGACTTACGAGCAGTACTTC. Amino acid sequence: CASSPLERTYEQYF.

This chain joins TRBV24-1 and TRBJ2-6, with 8 bases matching TRBD1. The CDR3 length is 18 residues. Germline CDR1 KGHDR, CDR2 SFDVKD. V shed 5 bases and J 0 bases; nucleotides not matched to a gene: 8. The CDR3 DNA reads as TGTGCCACCAGTGTGGCAGGGGGCAGACGCTCTGGGGCCAACGTCCTGACTTTC. Its protein is CATSVAGGRRSGANVLTF.

This clone was recorded only once. This same CDR3 is encoded by further DNA sequences in the sample. The chain recombines TRBV19 with TRBJ1-1, with D possibly being TRBD1 (5 bases). Germline CDR1 reads LNHDA; CDR2 reads SQIVND (reference sequence). The V gene lost 3 bases and the J gene lost 0 bases, with 11 bases spanning the gap. CDR3 length: 15 amino acids. CDR3 in amino acids: CASSISGHMNTEAFF. DNA of the CDR3: TGTGCCAGTAGTATCTCTGGACACATGAACACTGAAGCTTTCTTT. Together with reference TRBV19 and TRBJ1-1, the CDR3 gives the full variable domain: DGGITQSPKYLFRKEGQNVTLSCEQNLNHDAMYWYRQDPGQGLRLIYYSQIVNDFQKGDIAEGYSVSREKKESFPLTVTSAQKNPTAFYLCASSISGHMNTEAFFGQGTRLTVV.

This clone was observed once. The chain employs TRBV18 and TRBJ2-1, with TRBD1 matching 7 bases. J gave up 10 bases and V 4 bases, and 10 bases lay outside the gene matches. CDR1 KGHSH and CDR2 LQKENI come from the germline V gene. The CDR3 length is 14 residues. The CDR3: CASSLTDRVGEQFF. CDR3 nucleotide sequence: TGTGCCAGCTCACTCACCGACAGGGTCGGCGAGCAGTTCTTC.

The chain employs TRBV6-1 and TRBJ1-2, with 8 bases identical to TRBD1. CDR3 size: 14 residues. CDR1 and CDR2 from the germline V gene are MNHNS and SASEGT. Trimming took 1 base from V and 4 from J; bases not matched to a gene: 2. The CDR3 nucleotides are TGTGCCAGCAGTGAAGTAGACAGGGGCTATGGCTACACCTTC. Residues: CASSEVDRGYGYTF.

The chain has TRBV28 and TRBJ2-4; perhaps TRBD2 as D (5 bases). This CDR3 is built from 16 residues. Germline lookup yields CDR1 MDHEN and CDR2 SYDVKM. V lost 5 bases to trimming and J lost 0 bases, with 14 bases between them. In nucleotides, the CDR3 is TGTGCCAGCAGTCCCGGACTTTTTAGAGCCAAAAACATTCAGTACTTC. Translation gives CASSPGLFRAKNIQYF.

CDR3 nucleotides: TGTGCCAGCAGGGGGACAGGGAGGGAAAAACTGTTTTTT. Residues: CASRGTGREKLFF. The rearrangement joins TRBV28 to TRBJ1-4; 9 positions agree with TRBD1. The germline V gene encodes CDR1 MDHEN and CDR2 SYDVKM. V lost 6 bases and J lost 8; bases outside the gene matches: 4. The CDR3 is made up of 13 amino acids.

The chain is built from TRBV10-3 and TRBJ1-1; D gene uncertain. This CDR3 has 15 residues. V was cut by 3 bases and J by 1 base, with 12 bases left in between. The germline CDR1 and CDR2 sequences are ENHRY and SYGVKD. CDR3 bases: TGTGCCATCAGTGATCCGTCCAGGCGGAACACTGAAGCTTTCTTT. This codes for CAISDPSRRNTEAFF.

The chain recombines TRBV30 with TRBJ1-6; TRBD1 might be the D (5 bases). CDR1 and CDR2 (germline): GTSNPN, SVGIG (reference sequence). CDR3 length equals 14 residues. The V and J ends lost 2 bases and 6 bases respectively, with 11 bases between them. CDR3 amino acids: CAWSRRQINSPLHF. DNA for the CDR3: TGTGCCTGGAGTCGTCGACAGATTAATTCACCCCTCCACTTT.